This passage covers 28 T cell receptor beta chains from one sample sequenced in a study of shared clonotypes between healthy human individuals. Clones were sequenced by immunoSEQ multiplex PCR, and TCRdb holds only the in-frame ones, with some missing. The sample lists more than 450,000 clones, 70% to 80% seen once, with approximately 13% in the top ten. What was sequenced was PBMCs. The receptors come from a woman aged 40 to 50 in good health. Some clones in this sample may be carry-over from other donors' samples.

The rearrangement joins TRBV5-1 to TRBJ1-1, with D unclear. The CDR3 extends over 14 amino acids. Germline V CDR1 and CDR2: SGHRS, YFSETQ. V was shortened by 0 bases and J by 1 base, with 7 bases between the two germline ends. For the CDR3, the DNA is TGCGCCAGCAGCTTGGACAGCCAGAACACTGAAGCTTTCTTT. Translating it yields CASSLDSQNTEAFF.

The chain carries TRBV27 and TRBJ1-1; D is possibly TRBD1 (5 bases). V dropped 4 bases and J dropped 1 base, with 25 bases sitting between them. The CDR3 consists of 19 residues. Germline V gene lookup returns CDR1 MNHEY and CDR2 SMNVEV (reference sequence). This chain's CDR3 is CASSSKAGGDRFTNTEAFF. CDR3 DNA sequence: TGTGCCAGCAGTTCCAAGGCGGGAGGGGACCGCTTCACGAACACTGAAGCTTTCTTT.

The rearrangement links TRBV30 to TRBJ2-5; D uncertain. The V and J ends lost 1 base and 5 bases respectively, with 5 bases between them. CDR1 is GTSNPN, CDR2 SVGIG, per germline (reference sequence). This CDR3 has 11 amino acids. The CDR3 sequence is CAWSAVETQYF. CDR3 nucleotide sequence: TGTGCCTGGAGTGCGGTGGAGACCCAGTACTTC.

The V call is TRBV2, the J call TRBJ2-7; D call uncertain. CDR1 and CDR2 from the germline V gene are SNHLY and FYNNEI. The CDR3 runs 14 residues. The germline V and J ends were trimmed by 3 bases and 2 bases, with 11 bases remaining between them. The CDR3 sequence is CASSDMYGPYEQYF. CDR3 DNA sequence: TGTGCCAGCAGTGATATGTACGGCCCCTACGAGCAGTACTTC. Filled out from reference TRBV2 and TRBJ2-7, the complete variable domain reads EPEVTQTPSHQVTQMGQEVILRCVPISNHLYFYWYRQILGQKVEFLVSFYNNEISEKSEIFDDQFSVERPDGSNFTLKIRSTKLEDSAMYFCASSDMYGPYEQYFGPGTRLTVT.

This clone has ten or more counts. The CDR3 bases are TGTGCCAGCAGGTTTAGCACAGATACGCAGTATTTT. Amino acids: CASRFSTDTQYF. The chain uses TRBV28 and TRBJ2-3; D not resolved. Germline V gene lookup returns CDR1 MDHEN and CDR2 SYDVKM. The CDR3 runs 12 residues. Trimming stripped 6 bases from V and 0 bases from J, with 4 bases between.

J is TRBJ2-7 and V is TRBV7-3; D unresolved. Trimming removed 5 bases at V and 2 bases at J, with 13 bases between. This CDR3 is built from 14 residues. Germline V CDR1 and CDR2: SGHTA, FQGTGA. This chain's CDR3 is CASSTWTGPYEQYF. CDR3 sequence (DNA): TGTGCCAGCAGCACATGGACCGGGCCCTACGAGCAGTACTTC.

The V gene is TRBV18, the J gene TRBJ1-1; D is ambiguous. Germline CDR1 and CDR2: KGHSH and LQKENI. V gave up 1 base and J gave up 7 bases, with 1 base separating them. The CDR3 extends over 10 amino acids. In DNA, the CDR3 is TGTGCCAGCTCACCACATGAAGCTTTCTTT. It is translated as CASSPHEAFF.

This clone was picked up one time. This rearrangement joins TRBV4-1 to TRBJ1-5; 8 bases are shared with TRBD1. CDR1 MGHRA and CDR2 YSYEKL come from the germline V gene. This CDR3 is built from 18 residues. Trimming took 1 base from V and 1 from J; bases not matched to a gene: 9. CDR3 amino acids: CASSQGIGQGLSNQPQHF. The CDR3, as DNA: TGCGCCAGCAGCCAAGGAATCGGACAGGGTCTGAGCAATCAGCCCCAGCATTTT.

The chain is built from TRBV19 and TRBJ2-7; 7 nucleotides match TRBD1. After removal of 5 bases from V and 0 bases from J, the junction contained 4 bases not matched to a gene. The germline V gene has CDR1 LNHDA and CDR2 SQIVND (reference sequence). This CDR3 spans 14 amino acids. The CDR3 reads CASSQTGASYEQYF. In nucleotides, the CDR3 is TGTGCCAGTAGTCAAACAGGGGCCTCCTACGAGCAGTACTTC.

The chain is built from TRBV7-2 and TRBJ2-3; D not certain. V lost 0 bases and J 2 bases, leaving 6 bases between the germline ends. The germline gives CDR1 SGHTA, CDR2 FQGNSA. The CDR3 runs to 14 residues. As DNA, the CDR3 is TGTGCCAGCAGCTTAGCATCGTACACAGATACGCAGTATTTT. It encodes CASSLASYTDTQYF. Full variable domain (remainder filled in from reference TRBV7-2 and TRBJ2-3): GAGVSQSPSNKVTEKGKDVELRCDPISGHTALYWYRQSLGQGLEFLIYFQGNSAPDKSGLPSDRFSAERTGGSVSTLTIQRTQQEDSAVYLCASSLASYTDTQYFGPGTRLTVL.

At least ten counts were recorded for this clone. J is TRBJ1-2 and V is TRBV5-1; a weak D match, TRBD1 (5 bases). The germline gives CDR1 SGHRS, CDR2 YFSETQ. V gave up 3 bases and J gave up 3 bases, with 18 bases separating them. The length of the CDR3 is 16 residues. CDR3 in DNA: TGCGCCAGCAGCTCGCCTCGGGACGGTTCCTACTATGGCTACACCTTC. This translates into CASSSPRDGSYYGYTF.

This clone was counted a single time. The genes are TRBV5-8 and TRBJ2-3, with D possibly matching TRBD2 (6 bases). V lost 10 bases to trimming and J lost 2 bases, with 11 bases between them. The CDR3 length is 12 residues. Germline assignment: CDR1 SGHTS and CDR2 YDEGEE. The CDR3 DNA follows: TGTGCCGGGGGGAGGTACACAGATACGCAGTATTTT. Its translation is CAGGRYTDTQYF.

This chain links TRBV2 with TRBJ2-3; the match to TRBD2 covers 8 bases. The CDR3 covers 14 residues. The germline V gene encodes CDR1 SNHLY and CDR2 FYNNEI. V was pared by 4 bases and J by 4 bases, with 4 bases of the junction left unmatched. As DNA, the CDR3 is TGTGCCAGCAGTGCGGGGGGGCCTCCAGATACGCAGTATTTT. Encoded protein: CASSAGGPPDTQYF.

This clone showed up just once. The chain uses TRBV10-2 and TRBJ2-2; 11 bases are a match to TRBD1. V shed 8 bases and J 7 bases; nucleotides not matched to a gene: 9. The CDR3 consists of 15 residues. Germline assignment: CDR1 WSHSY and CDR2 SAAADI. CDR3 DNA: TGCGCCAGCCGAGAGGACAGGGGGCGCGGCGGGGAGCTGTTTTTT. It translates to CASREDRGRGGELFF.

V and J are TRBV7-3 and TRBJ2-2, with a possible D match to TRBD2 (6 bases). CDR1 is SGHTA, CDR2 FQGTGA, per germline. The CDR3 is 14 amino acids. Trimming removed 1 base at V and 6 bases at J, with 9 bases between. The CDR3 loop is CASSLKTGAGELFF. CDR3 in DNA: TGTGCCAGCAGCTTAAAAACGGGAGCCGGGGAGCTGTTTTTT. The full variable domain, completed using reference TRBV7-3 and TRBJ2-2, is GAGVSQTPSNKVTEKGKYVELRCDPISGHTALYWYRQSLGQGPEFLIYFQGTGAADDSGLPNDRFFAVRPEGSVSTLKIQRTERGDSAVYLCASSLKTGAGELFFGEGSRLTVL.

The chain uses TRBV7-9 and TRBJ2-7; TRBD2 aligns across 16 bases. The CDR3 runs to 18 residues. CDR1 SEHNR and CDR2 FQNEAQ come from the germline V gene (reference sequence). V dropped 5 bases and J dropped 4; count of bases not matched to a gene: 11. The CDR3 DNA sequence: TGTGCCAGCAGCGTGGGACTAGCGGGAGGGTCTAATGTATACGAGCAGTACTTC. Protein: CASSVGLAGGSNVYEQYF.

V gene TRBV7-2 combines with J gene TRBJ2-1; 9 bases line up with TRBD2. Per the germline V gene, CDR1 is SGHTA and CDR2 is FQGNSA. V dropped 0 bases and J dropped 4; count of bases not matched to a gene: 4. This CDR3 is built from 16 residues. This chain's CDR3 is CASSLASGGIYNEQFF. CDR3 sequence (DNA): TGTGCCAGCAGCTTAGCTAGCGGGGGAATTTACAATGAGCAGTTCTTC.

J is TRBJ2-1 and V is TRBV6-1, with 7 bases lining up with TRBD1. Per the germline V gene, CDR1 is MNHNS and CDR2 is SASEGT. This CDR3 has 11 amino acids. J was trimmed by 8 bases and V by 8 bases; bases with no gene match: 3. The CDR3 DNA reads TGTGCCAGCCACAGGGGCCATGAGCAGTTCTTC. Encoded protein: CASHRGHEQFF.

This clone came up once. The J gene is TRBJ2-6, the V gene TRBV9, with 9 bases aligning to TRBD1. The CDR3 has 18 amino acids. Germline V gene lookup returns CDR1 SGDLS and CDR2 YYNGEE. Germline trimming cut 2 bases from V and 3 bases from J; bases unmatched to any gene: 9. DNA of the CDR3: TGTGCCAGCAGCGTCGCGGGGACAGGGTTTTTTGGGGCCAACGTCCTGACTTTC. As protein: CASSVAGTGFFGANVLTF.

Here the CDR3 DNA reads TGTGCCAGCAGTTACAGGGGGCGGGCATCTGGGGCCAACGTCCTGACTTTC. Its translation: CASSYRGRASGANVLTF. The chain links TRBV2 to TRBJ2-6; 9 nucleotides agree with TRBD1. V shed 5 bases, J shed 1 base, and the junction held 6 bases outside the gene matches. The CDR3 is 17 residues long. Germline CDR1 SNHLY, CDR2 FYNNEI.

The chain uses TRBV7-9 and TRBJ1-1, with TRBD1 matching 9 bases. V lost 7 bases, J lost 1 base, and 4 bases stayed unmatched. The CDR3 is 14 residues long. Germline V gene lookup returns CDR1 SEHNR and CDR2 FQNEAQ (reference sequence). CDR3 region: CASTLDRGNTEAFF. The CDR3 bases are TGTGCCAGCACCCTGGACAGGGGGAACACTGAAGCTTTCTTT.

The chain links TRBV7-3 to TRBJ2-5; TRBD1 might be the D (5 bases). The J call may be mistaken, given a closer DNA end match to TRBJ2-7. CDR1 SGHTA and CDR2 FQGTGA come from the germline V gene. The CDR3 loop spans 12 amino acids. The CDR3 region has the DNA TGTGCCAGCAGTCGCCAGGGCTACGAGCAGTACTTC. Encoded protein: CASSRQGYEQYF.

The chain is built from TRBV5-6 and TRBJ2-7; D perhaps matches TRBD1 (6 bases). V shed 4 bases and J shed 2 bases, with 19 bases lying between them. There are 16 residues in the CDR3. CDR1 and CDR2 from the germline V gene are SGHDT and YYEEEE. This chain's CDR3 is CASSPPRGHPTYEQYF. In DNA, the CDR3 is TGTGCCAGCAGCCCCCCGAGGGGACACCCGACCTACGAGCAGTACTTC.

This chain links TRBV5-6 with TRBJ1-2; D possibly corresponds to TRBD1 (5 bases). Germline CDR1 and CDR2: SGHDT and YYEEEE. V was pared by 0 bases and J by 8 bases, with 17 bases between. The CDR3 runs 15 residues. DNA of the CDR3: TGTGCCAGCAGCTTGGTGGCAGGGCCCCTAGGGGGCTACACCTTC. It translates to CASSLVAGPLGGYTF.

The chain has TRBV5-6 and TRBJ1-1; unclear D gene. This CDR3 is built from 15 residues. V was pared by 4 bases and J by 1 base, with 14 bases between. CDR1 is SGHDT and CDR2 is YYEEEE in the germline V gene. The CDR3: CASSLRVSSNTEAFF. The CDR3 DNA is TGTGCCAGCAGCCTAAGGGTGTCTTCGAACACTGAAGCTTTCTTT. The full variable domain, completed using reference TRBV5-6 and TRBJ1-1, is DAGVTQSPTHLIKTRGQQVTLRCSPKSGHDTVSWYQQALGQGPQFIFQYYEEEERQRGNFPDRFSGHQFPNYSSELNVNALLLGDSALYLCASSLRVSSNTEAFFGQGTRLTVV.

On this clone itself: This sample also contains other DNA sequences that code for the same CDR3. The V gene is TRBV6-6, the J gene TRBJ2-7, with a weak D call TRBD1 (5 bases). The CDR3 runs 12 residues. CDR1 is MNHNY and CDR2 is SVGAGI in the germline V gene (reference sequence). The germline V and J ends were trimmed by 6 bases and 6 bases, with 12 bases remaining between them. The CDR3 DNA is TGTGCCAGCAGCCCAGGGCAGGTCGAGCAGTACTTC. Amino acids: CASSPGQVEQYF.

The V gene is TRBV20-1, the J gene TRBJ2-2; unclear D gene. Trimming removed 5 bases at V and 2 bases at J, with 3 bases between. From germline, CDR1 is DFQATT and CDR2 SNEGSKA (reference sequence). The CDR3 runs 11 residues. The chain's CDR3 is CSARNTGELFF. CDR3 sequence (DNA): TGCAGTGCTCGAAACACCGGGGAGCTGTTTTTT.

This clone qualifies as medium-sized (0.01 to 0.1%). The chain links TRBV7-2 to TRBJ2-2; a weak D match, TRBD1 (6 bases). The V gene lost 5 bases and the J gene lost 2 bases, with 15 bases spanning the gap. There are 16 residues in the CDR3. The germline V gene has CDR1 SGHTA and CDR2 FQGNSA. CDR3 in amino acids: CASSLDSDLNTGELFF. The CDR3 coding sequence is TGTGCCAGCAGCCTGGACAGCGACCTTAACACCGGGGAGCTGTTTTTT.